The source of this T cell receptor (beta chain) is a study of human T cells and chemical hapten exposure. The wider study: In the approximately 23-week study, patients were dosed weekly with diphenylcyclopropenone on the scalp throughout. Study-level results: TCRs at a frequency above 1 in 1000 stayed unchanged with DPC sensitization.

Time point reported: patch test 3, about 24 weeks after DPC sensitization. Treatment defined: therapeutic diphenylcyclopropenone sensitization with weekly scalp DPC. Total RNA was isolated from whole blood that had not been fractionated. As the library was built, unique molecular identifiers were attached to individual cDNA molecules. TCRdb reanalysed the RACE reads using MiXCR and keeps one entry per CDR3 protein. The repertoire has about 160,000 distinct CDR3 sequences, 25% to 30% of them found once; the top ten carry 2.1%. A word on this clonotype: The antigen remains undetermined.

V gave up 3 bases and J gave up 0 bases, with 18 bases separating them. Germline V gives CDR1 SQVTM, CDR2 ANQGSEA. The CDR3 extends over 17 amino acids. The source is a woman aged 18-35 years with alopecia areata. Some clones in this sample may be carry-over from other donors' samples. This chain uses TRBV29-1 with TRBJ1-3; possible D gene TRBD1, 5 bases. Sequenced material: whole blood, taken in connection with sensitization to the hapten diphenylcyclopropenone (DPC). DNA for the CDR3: TGCAGCGTTGAGGTACTAATGGGGCCGATCTCTGGAAACACCATATATTTT. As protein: CSVEVLMGPISGNTIYF.